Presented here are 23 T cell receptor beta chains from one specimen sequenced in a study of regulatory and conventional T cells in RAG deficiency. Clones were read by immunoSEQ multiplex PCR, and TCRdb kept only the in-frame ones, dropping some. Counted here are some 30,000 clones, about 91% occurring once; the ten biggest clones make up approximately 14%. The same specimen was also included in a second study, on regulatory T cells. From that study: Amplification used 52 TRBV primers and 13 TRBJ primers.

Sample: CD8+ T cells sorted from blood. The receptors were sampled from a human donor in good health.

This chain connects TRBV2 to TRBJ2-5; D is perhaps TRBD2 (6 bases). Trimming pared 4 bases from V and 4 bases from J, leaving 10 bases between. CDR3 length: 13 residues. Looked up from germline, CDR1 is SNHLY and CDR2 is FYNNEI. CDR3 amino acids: CASSVGSRETQYF. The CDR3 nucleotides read TGTGCCAGCAGTGTCGGGAGTAGAGAGACCCAGTACTTC.

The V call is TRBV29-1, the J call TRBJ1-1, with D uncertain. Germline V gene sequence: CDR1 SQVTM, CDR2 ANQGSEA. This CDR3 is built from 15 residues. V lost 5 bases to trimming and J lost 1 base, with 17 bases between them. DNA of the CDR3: TGCAGCGTTCCCTCCCAGTCCCCGGGGAACACTGAAGCTTTCTTT. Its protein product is CSVPSQSPGNTEAFF.

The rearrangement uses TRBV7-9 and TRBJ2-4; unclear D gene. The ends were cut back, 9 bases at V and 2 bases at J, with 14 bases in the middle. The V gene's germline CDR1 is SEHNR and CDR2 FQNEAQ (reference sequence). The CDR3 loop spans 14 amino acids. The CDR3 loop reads CASGREVSKNIQYF. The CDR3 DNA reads TGTGCCAGTGGTCGTGAGGTATCCAAAAACATTCAGTACTTC. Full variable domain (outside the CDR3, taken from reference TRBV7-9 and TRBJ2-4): DTGVSQNPRHKITKRGQNVTFRCDPISEHNRLYWYRQTLGQGPEFLTYFQNEAQLEKSRLLSDRFSAERPKGSFSTLEIQRTEQGDSAMYLCASGREVSKNIQYFGAGTRLSVL.

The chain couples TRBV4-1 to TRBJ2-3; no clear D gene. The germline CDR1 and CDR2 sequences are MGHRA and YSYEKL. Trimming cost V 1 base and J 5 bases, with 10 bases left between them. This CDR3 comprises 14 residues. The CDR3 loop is CASSQGPPLDTQYF. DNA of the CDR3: TGCGCCAGCAGCCAAGGACCCCCCTTAGATACGCAGTATTTT.

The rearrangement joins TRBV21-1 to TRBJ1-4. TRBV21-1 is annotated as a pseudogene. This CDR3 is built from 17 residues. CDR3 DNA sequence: TGTGCCAGCAGCAAAGCGCGGACCGAAACAACTAATGAAAAACTGTTTTTT. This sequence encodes CASSKARTETTNEKLFF.

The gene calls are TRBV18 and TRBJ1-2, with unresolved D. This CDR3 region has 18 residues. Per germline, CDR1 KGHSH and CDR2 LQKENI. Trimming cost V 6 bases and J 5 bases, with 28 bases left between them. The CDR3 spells CASSHSTAPGNKDYGYTF. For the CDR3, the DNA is TGTGCCAGCTCCCACAGTACCGCCCCCGGGAACAAGGATTATGGCTACACCTTC.

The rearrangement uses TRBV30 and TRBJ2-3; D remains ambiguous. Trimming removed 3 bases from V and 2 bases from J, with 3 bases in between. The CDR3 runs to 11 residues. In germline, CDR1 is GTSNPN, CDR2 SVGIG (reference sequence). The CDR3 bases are TGTGCCTGGAGAACCACAGATACGCAGTATTTT. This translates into CAWRTTDTQYF. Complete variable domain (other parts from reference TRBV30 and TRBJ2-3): SQTIHQWPATLVQPVGSPLSLECTVEGTSNPNLYWYRQAAGRGLQLLFYSVGIGQISSEVPQNLSASRPQDRQFILSSKKLLLSDSGFYLCAWRTTDTQYFGPGTRLTVL.

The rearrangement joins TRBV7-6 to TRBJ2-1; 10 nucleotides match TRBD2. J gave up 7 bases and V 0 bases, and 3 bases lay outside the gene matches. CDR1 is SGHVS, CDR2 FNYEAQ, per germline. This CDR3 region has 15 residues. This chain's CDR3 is CASSLAASGSNEQFF. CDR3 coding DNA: TGTGCCAGCAGCTTAGCGGCTAGCGGGAGTAATGAGCAGTTCTTC.

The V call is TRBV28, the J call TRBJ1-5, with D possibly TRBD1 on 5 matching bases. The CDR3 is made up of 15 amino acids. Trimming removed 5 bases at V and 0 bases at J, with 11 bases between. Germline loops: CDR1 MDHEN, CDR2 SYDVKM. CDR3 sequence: CASSTSGNSNQPQHF. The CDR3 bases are TGTGCCAGCAGTACGTCAGGGAATAGCAATCAGCCCCAGCATTTT.

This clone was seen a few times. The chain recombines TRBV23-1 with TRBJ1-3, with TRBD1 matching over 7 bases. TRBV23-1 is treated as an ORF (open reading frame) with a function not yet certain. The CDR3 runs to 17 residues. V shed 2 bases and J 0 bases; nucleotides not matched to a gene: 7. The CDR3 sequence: CASSQEAQGVSGNTIYF. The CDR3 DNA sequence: TGCGCCAGCAGTCAAGAGGCCCAGGGGGTCTCTGGAAACACCATATATTTT.

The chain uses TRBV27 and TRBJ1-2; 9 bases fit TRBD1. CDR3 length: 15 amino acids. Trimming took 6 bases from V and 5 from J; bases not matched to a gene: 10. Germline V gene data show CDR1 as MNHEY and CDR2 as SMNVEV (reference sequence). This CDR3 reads CASSSGQGIGYGYTF. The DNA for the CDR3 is TGTGCCAGCAGCTCCGGACAGGGGATAGGGTATGGCTACACCTTC.

The DNA for the CDR3 is TGTGCCAGCAGTGAAGTCACCGGGTTGGGCACAGATACGCAGTATTTT. The encoded protein is CASSEVTGLGTDTQYF. This chain uses TRBV6-1 with TRBJ2-3; D is unclear. This CDR3 is built from 16 residues. Trimming left V 1 base short and J 1 base short, with 12 bases between. Germline lookup yields CDR1 MNHNS and CDR2 SASEGT.

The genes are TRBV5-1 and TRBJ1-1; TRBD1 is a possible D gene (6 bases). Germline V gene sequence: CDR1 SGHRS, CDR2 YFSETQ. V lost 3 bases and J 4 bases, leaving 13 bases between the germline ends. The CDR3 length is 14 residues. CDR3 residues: CASSSRGGSTEAFF. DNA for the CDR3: TGCGCCAGCAGCTCGAGGGGGGGCAGCACTGAAGCTTTCTTT. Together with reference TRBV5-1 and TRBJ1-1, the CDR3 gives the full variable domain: KAGVTQTPRYLIKTRGQQVTLSCSPISGHRSVSWYQQTPGQGLQFLFEYFSETQRNKGNFPGRFSGRQFSNSRSEMNVSTLELGDSALYLCASSSRGGSTEAFFGQGTRLTVV.

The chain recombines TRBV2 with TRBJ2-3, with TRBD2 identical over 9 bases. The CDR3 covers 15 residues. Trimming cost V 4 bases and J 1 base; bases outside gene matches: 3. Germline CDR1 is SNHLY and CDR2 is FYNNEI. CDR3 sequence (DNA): TGTGCCAGCAGTGGAGCGGGGGGTCGCACAGATACGCAGTATTTT. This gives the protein CASSGAGGRTDTQYF.

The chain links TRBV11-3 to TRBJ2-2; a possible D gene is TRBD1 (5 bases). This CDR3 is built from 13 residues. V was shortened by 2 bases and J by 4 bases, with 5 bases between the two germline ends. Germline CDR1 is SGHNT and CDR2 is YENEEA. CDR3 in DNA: TGTGCCAGCAGCTTAAGGGGCACCGGGGAGCTGTTTTTT. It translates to CASSLRGTGELFF.

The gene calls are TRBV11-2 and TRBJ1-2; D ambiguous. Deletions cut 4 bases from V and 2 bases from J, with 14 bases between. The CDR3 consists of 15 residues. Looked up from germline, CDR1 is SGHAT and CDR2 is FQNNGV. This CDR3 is CASSSLMEINYGYTF. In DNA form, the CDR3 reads TGTGCCAGCAGCTCCCTCATGGAAATAAACTATGGCTACACCTTC.

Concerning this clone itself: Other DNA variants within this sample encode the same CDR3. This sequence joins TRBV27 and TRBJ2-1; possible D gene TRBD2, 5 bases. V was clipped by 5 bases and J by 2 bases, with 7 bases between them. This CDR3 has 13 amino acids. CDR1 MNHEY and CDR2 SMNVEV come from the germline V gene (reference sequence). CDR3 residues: CASSDGTYNEQFF. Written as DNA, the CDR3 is TGTGCCAGCAGTGACGGGACCTACAATGAGCAGTTCTTC.

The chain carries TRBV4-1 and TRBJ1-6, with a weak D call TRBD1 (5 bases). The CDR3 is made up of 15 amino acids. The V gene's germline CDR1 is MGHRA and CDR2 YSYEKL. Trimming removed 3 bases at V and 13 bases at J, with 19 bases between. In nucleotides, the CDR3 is TGCGCCAGCAGCCAGGAAGGACATTTTCGGGACCCCCTCCACTTT. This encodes CASSQEGHFRDPLHF.

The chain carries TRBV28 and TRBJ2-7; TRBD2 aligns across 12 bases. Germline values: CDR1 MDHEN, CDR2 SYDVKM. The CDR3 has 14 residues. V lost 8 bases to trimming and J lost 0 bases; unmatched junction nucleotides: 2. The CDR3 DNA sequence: TGTGCCAGCCGACTAGCGGGAGTCTCCTACGAGCAGTACTTC. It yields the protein CASRLAGVSYEQYF.

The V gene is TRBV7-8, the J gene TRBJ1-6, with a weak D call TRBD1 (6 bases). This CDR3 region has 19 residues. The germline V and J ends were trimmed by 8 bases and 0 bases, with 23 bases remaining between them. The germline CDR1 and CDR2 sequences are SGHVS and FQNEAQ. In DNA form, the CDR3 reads TGTGCCAGCGCTGAAGGGGCCCAGGGGTGGAGCTCCTATAATTCACCCCTCCACTTT. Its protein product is CASAEGAQGWSSYNSPLHF. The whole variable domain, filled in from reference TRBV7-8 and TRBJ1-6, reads GAGVSQSPRYKVAKRGQDVALRCDPISGHVSLFWYQQALGQGPEFLTYFQNEAQLDKSGLPSDRFFAERPEGSVSTLKIQRTQQEDSAVYLCASAEGAQGWSSYNSPLHFGNGTRLTVT.

The CDR3 sequence: CASSKLTSNEQFF. In DNA, the CDR3 is TGTGCCAGCAGCAAACTAACCTCCAATGAGCAGTTCTTC. This chain uses TRBV6-1 with TRBJ2-1; unclear D gene. Germline values: CDR1 MNHNS, CDR2 SASEGT. Deletions cut 6 bases from V and 6 bases from J, with 12 bases between. The CDR3 runs 13 residues.

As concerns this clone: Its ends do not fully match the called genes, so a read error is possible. Here the CDR3 DNA reads TGTGCTAGCAGCTTAGCGGATGGCTCTGGAAACACCATATATTTT. The encoded protein is CASSLADGSGNTIYF. The chain links TRBV7-7 to TRBJ1-3; D unresolved. The CDR3 runs to 15 residues. CDR1 SSHAT and CDR2 FNYEAQ come from the germline V gene (reference sequence).

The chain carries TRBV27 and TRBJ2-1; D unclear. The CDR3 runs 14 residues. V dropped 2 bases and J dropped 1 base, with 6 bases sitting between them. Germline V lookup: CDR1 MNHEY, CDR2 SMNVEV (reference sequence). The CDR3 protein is CASSLVASYNEQFF. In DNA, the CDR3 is TGTGCCAGCAGTTTAGTGGCGTCCTACAATGAGCAGTTCTTC.